A single TCR beta chain is shown here with its context. Its specificity is not known. Germline CDR1 is SGHTA and CDR2 is FQGTGA. V was clipped by 2 bases and J by 5 bases; unmatched bases: 5. The length of the CDR3 is 15 residues. This entry comes from a study of blood T cells in healthy people across ages. A second PCR, run for roughly 6 to 11 cycles, used a sample-barcoded 5' primer plus a J-beta primer mix. TCRdb recomputed calls from the 5' RACE reads with MiXCR, one row per CDR3 protein. Among 890,000 or so distinct CDR3 sequences, about 59% were seen once, and the ten largest hold about a quarter. Caucasian individuals from Russia who were healthy and aged about 6 to 95 acted as donors. Points from the study as a whole: Long-lived donors carried more naive CD4+ cells and greater diversity than aged donors.

The sequenced sample consisted of blood. The chain couples TRBV7-3 to TRBJ2-5, with 10 bases aligning to TRBD2. The source of this sequence is a young man in good health. The CDR3 here is CASSLLAGVGETQYF. For the CDR3, the DNA is TGTGCCAGCAGCTTACTAGCGGGGGTAGGGGAGACCCAGTACTTC.